This TCR beta chain emerged from a study of identical twins listed by TCRdb under 2016. About the investigation overall: To test whether fetal clonotypes persist, the study used deep sequencing on TCR alpha and beta repertoires from monozygotic twins, unrelated adults of various ages, and cord blood. To rule out contamination, the twin experiments were replicated at different times with different library preparation protocols.

This clonotype has more than one count but fewer than ten. There is no known antigen for this receptor. No much larger clone exists at a distance of one base, and base qualities are not known. Beyond this particular receptor, the publication reports: Because the same donors could not be followed over many years, the conclusions relied on cross-sectional statistical analysis. Zero-insertion analyses could be partly confounded by invariant T cells such as MAIT and iNKT, although diverse VJ usage argued against such confounding for most clonotypes. Recombination models systematically underestimated out-of-frame TCR alpha sharing in monozygotic twins but agreed with sharing between unrelated individuals. Fewer insertions were carried by abundant cord blood beta clonotypes; a weaker similar trend was observed in young adult naive repertoires, while no such trend was observed in memory repertoires. Excess twin sharing in beta out-of-frame sequences was weaker because fewer shared sequences lowered the signal-to-noise ratio. Compared with coincidental sharing between unrelated individuals, an excess of low generation-probability sequences was observed among out-of-frame TCR alpha sequences shared between twins.

All donors were healthy Caucasians. The study also sequenced three unrelated non-twin adults: a male aged 18 to 30, a male aged 50 to 60 and a female aged 50 to 60. Using Miltenyi CD45RO+ enrichment and human naive T-cell isolation kits, memory (CD45RO+) and naive T cells were isolated from PBMC. As encoded in the germline V gene (reference sequence), CDR1 is LNHDA while CDR2 is SQIVND. At the junction V is shortened by 5 bases and J by 6 bases, with 8 bases in between. From the cysteine up to the phenylalanine, the CDR3 has a length of 12 residues. Just CDR3 DNA is preserved here, 36 bases in frame from base 1. Libraries came from 5' RACE. The listed sequencing device is Illumina HiSeq 2000. A universal primer binding site was introduced by template switching, and a unique molecular identifier was present in the final cDNA, enabling accurate counting of TCR cDNA molecules. Specific primers in the conserved constant-segment region were used to synthesize first-strand cDNA for TCR alpha and beta chains. To control for contamination, every cDNA library was double barcoded, receiving both a SMART-Mk sample barcode and Illumina barcodes. TruSeq adapter sequences along with Illumina sample barcodes were introduced in two successive PCR steps. The TCR alpha and beta cDNA libraries were sequenced on the Illumina HiSeq platform using custom primers. The source study handled its data this way. Unique molecular identifiers were extracted from raw reads with MiGEC, and CDR3 positions were determined with MiXCR. For each individual, recombination models were inferred using an EM algorithm with the repgenHMM and IGoR tools. Shared clonotypes were analyzed with the tcR package in R, and sharing was normalized by the product of cloneset sizes. Out-of-frame nonproductive sequences were analyzed to study raw recombination free of thymic and clonal selection effects. TCRdb reran the public reads through fastp at Q25 and MiXCR, keeping productive beta chains. Identical CDR3 proteins give one entry, which carries the most common genes and DNA. For this entry, the V and J calls and clone size follow TCRdb and not the study's own pipeline. This sample holds some 330,000 distinct CDR3 sequences; roughly 9% were observed only once. The ten largest account for approximately 9.3% of the sample.

This receptor was obtained from a woman aged 45 to 65 in good health. Here the chain combines TRBV19 and TRBJ2-1, with the D gene not clear enough to name. The sample consisted of naive T cells sorted from blood. The sample's cell subset or site label is to be understood as: cells isolated with a human naive T-cell isolation kit. The encoded CDR3 is CASSQLPNEQFF. The DNA sequence is TGTGCCAGTAGTCAACTTCCCAATGAGCAGTTCTTC. The full variable domain, with segments outside the CDR3 supplied by the reference TRBV19 and TRBJ2-1 proteins, appears as DGGITQSPKYLFRKEGQNVTLSCEQNLNHDAMYWYRQDPGQGLRLIYYSQIVNDFQKGDIAEGYSVSREKKESFPLTVTSAQKNPTAFYLCASSQLPNEQFFGPGTRLTVL.